This TCR beta chain is from a study of blood T cell repertoires in COVID-19. Across the study: Acute-phase and convalescent COVID-19 samples originated in the United States, Italy and Spain. From T cells, B-cell-depleted T cells, or PBMCs came the material, which was cDNA or gDNA.

The method was immunoSEQ multiplex PCR; TCRdb's version includes in-frame clones alone and lacks a portion of them. The sample includes roughly 180,000 clones, 87% of them seen just once. The cohort comprised adults aged roughly 18 to 95 years residing in around 25 US areas. Two negative PCRs, clearance, or symptom resolution were required of recovered Cohort 3 donors. The sequence was collected from a woman in her twenties or thirties who had recovered from COVID-19. Sequencing used PBMCs or T cells enriched from blood (not recorded which).

The CDR3 loop is CASSLYSSGAANSPLHF. For the CDR3, the DNA is TGCGCCAGCAGCTTGTATTCTTCGGGAGCAGCAAATTCACCCCTCCACTTT. V gene TRBV5-1 combines with J gene TRBJ1-6; D gene uncertain. V dropped 1 base and J dropped 7 bases, with 18 bases sitting between them. This CDR3 is 17 amino acids long. Germline values: CDR1 SGHRS, CDR2 YFSETQ.